This T cell receptor beta chain was observed in a study of vaccination effects on CD4 cells after COVID-19. The count of this clone is one. Its antigen is unidentified. Here immunoSEQ multiplex PCR was the method, and the copy in TCRdb shows in-frame clones only, minus some. The sample holds roughly 24,000 clones; around 77% are singletons and the top ten take 16%. Viral peptide pools were used in the ViraFEST assay to expand antigen-specific CD4+ T cells, and sequencing came afterward. With more than 9 days of culture completed, CD4+ T cells were isolated. The person's infection with SARS-CoV-2, confirmed by PCR, took place between March and December 2020. The sequencing used CD4+ T cells from PBMCs cultured with SARS-CoV-2 spike peptides, collected before COVID-19 vaccination. This TCR was recovered from a human donor who had a prior SARS-CoV-2 infection.

The CDR3: CASRRDRTTEAFF. CDR3 sequence (DNA): TGTGCCAGCAGGAGGGACAGGACCACTGAAGCTTTCTTT. The chain uses TRBV5-4 and TRBJ1-1, with TRBD1 matching over 8 bases. V shed 5 bases, J shed 4 bases, and the junction held 4 bases outside the gene matches. The CDR3 has 13 amino acids. The germline V gene encodes CDR1 SGHNT and CDR2 YYREEE (reference sequence).